This T cell receptor (beta chain) appears in the sequencing data of a study of blood T cell repertoires in COVID-19. This clone turned up a few times. Germline V lookup: CDR1 LNHNV, CDR2 YYDKDF (reference sequence). The V segment lost 3 bases and the J segment 15 bases; nucleotides outside the gene matches: 10. The length of the CDR3 is 13 residues. Sequencing used immunoSEQ multiplex PCR; TCRdb keeps in-frame clones, though not all of them. The table includes about 200,000 clones, 84% detected once. Sequencing input: peripheral blood. This receptor was identified in a woman in her sixties or seventies with active or convalescent COVID-19. V usage is TRBV15 and J usage is TRBJ2-1; 8 positions match TRBD2. The CDR3 reads CATSRATGGRVFF. DNA for the CDR3: TGTGCCACCAGCAGGGCGACGGGAGGGCGTGTGTTCTTC. Supplemented by reference TRBV15 and TRBJ2-1, the full variable domain reads DAMVIQNPRYQVTQFGKPVTLSCSQTLNHNVMYWYQQKSSQAPKLLFHYYDKDFNNEADTPDNFQSRRPNTSFCFLDIRSPGLGDTAMYLCATSRATGGRVFFGPGTRLTVL.